Ten or more counts support the clone carrying this TCR beta chain. Its specificity is not known. The source of the sample is a study of response to subunit inactivated influenza vaccine. Findings and caveats of the study: Authors suggested that a seasonal influenza vaccination recruits few new T cells each time.

TCRdb processed the RT-PCR reads anew with MiXCR; each CDR3 protein has one entry. The sample yields some 800,000 distinct CDR3 sequences, approximately 22% seen once. Germline CDR1 reads GTSNPN; CDR2 reads SVGIG (reference sequence). Trimming cost V 3 bases and J 0 bases, with 12 bases left between them. This CDR3 contains 15 residues. The TCR comes from a man aged 45-65 years who received an inactivated influenza vaccine. V gene TRBV30 combines with J gene TRBJ2-1; a weak D match, TRBD2 (5 bases). The specimen was PBMCs from blood, collected more than 4 days after vaccination. The CDR3 DNA reads as TGTGCCTGGAGCGGCGGGCCTAGCTCCTACAATGAGCAGTTCTTC. It is translated as CAWSGGPSSYNEQFF.